This TCR beta chain was found in a study of OX40 agonist ivuxolimab in advanced cancers. V lost 7 bases to trimming and J lost 1 base, with 12 bases between them. Germline V gene lookup returns CDR1 ENHRY and CDR2 SYGVKD. This CDR3 contains 14 residues. Produced via immunoSEQ multiplex PCR; TCRdb's table is partial and in-frame only. The sample consists of under 35,000 clones, about nine tenths of them appearing once. The sample in question was CD4+ or CD8+ T cells sorted from blood, obtained in a trial of the OX40 agonist ivuxolimab. The receptor was isolated from an adult with an advanced solid tumor such as melanoma, head and neck, liver or kidney cancer. The rearrangement links TRBV10-3 to TRBJ2-3; D unclear. In nucleotides, the CDR3 is TGTGCCATCAAAGACGAGGTTGGCACAGATACGCAGTATTTT. It yields the protein CAIKDEVGTDTQYF.